These T cell receptor beta chains were read from a single sample in a study of glioma-infiltrating T cells. TCRdb re-analysed the multiplex PCR reads in MiXCR, keeping a single row per CDR3 protein. In the table there are 150,000 to 200,000 distinct CDR3 sequences, over 40% of which are singletons. Specimen: glioma tissue, nonneoplastic brain tissue, or PBMCs (not recorded which). These receptor sequences come from a human donor with low-grade glioma or glioblastoma, undergoing nonglioma brain surgery, or in good health (not recorded which). CDR3s include the opening cysteine and the closing phenylalanine or tryptophan. The D gene is left open where the match is weak. Size is stated for part of the rows, as once, few or many counts, or as a class when the clone is expanded.

-	TRBV20-1	TRBJ2-7	once	TGCAGTGCTAGAGCGGGTGAACTGGCCTACAACGAGCAGTACTTC	CSARAGELAYNEQYF
TRBD2	TRBV4-1	TRBJ2-7	few	TGCGCCAGCAGCCGACTAGCGGGTCTCTACGAGCAGTACTTC	CASSRLAGLYEQYF
-	TRBV19	TRBJ2-7	few	TGTGCCAGTAAACGAGGGGCAGGCACCGAGCAGTACTTC	CASKRGAGTEQYF
TRBD1	TRBV4-1	TRBJ2-5	few	TGCGCCAGCAGCCAAGATCAGACGGGACAGGGGGTGATAGAGACCCAGTACTTC	CASSQDQTGQGVIETQYF
-	TRBV2	TRBJ1-2	many	TGTGCCAGCAGTGAAGTTCGCGGGTATGGCTACACCTTC	CASSEVRGYGYTF
TRBD2	TRBV7-2	TRBJ2-3	many	TGTGCCAGCAGCTTACTAGCGGCTTACACAGATACGCAGTATTTT	CASSLLAAYTDTQYF
TRBD2	TRBV30	TRBJ2-1	few	TGTGCCTGGAGTGTCGGGAGGGCCTATGAGCAGTTCTTC	CAWSVGRAYEQFF
TRBD2	TRBV25-1	TRBJ2-1	-	TGTGCCATCAGTCGGACTAGCGTGACATACAATGAGCAGTTCTTC	CAISRTSVTYNEQFF
-	TRBV12-3/TRBV12-4	TRBJ2-3	many	TGTGCCAGCAGTTTAAGGGGGAGCACAGATACGCAGTATTTT	CASSLRGSTDTQYF
-	TRBV5-1	TRBJ2-7	-	TGCGCCAGCAGCTTGGCCGAGGGTAGGTACTACGAGAAGTACTTC	CASSLAEGRYYEKYF